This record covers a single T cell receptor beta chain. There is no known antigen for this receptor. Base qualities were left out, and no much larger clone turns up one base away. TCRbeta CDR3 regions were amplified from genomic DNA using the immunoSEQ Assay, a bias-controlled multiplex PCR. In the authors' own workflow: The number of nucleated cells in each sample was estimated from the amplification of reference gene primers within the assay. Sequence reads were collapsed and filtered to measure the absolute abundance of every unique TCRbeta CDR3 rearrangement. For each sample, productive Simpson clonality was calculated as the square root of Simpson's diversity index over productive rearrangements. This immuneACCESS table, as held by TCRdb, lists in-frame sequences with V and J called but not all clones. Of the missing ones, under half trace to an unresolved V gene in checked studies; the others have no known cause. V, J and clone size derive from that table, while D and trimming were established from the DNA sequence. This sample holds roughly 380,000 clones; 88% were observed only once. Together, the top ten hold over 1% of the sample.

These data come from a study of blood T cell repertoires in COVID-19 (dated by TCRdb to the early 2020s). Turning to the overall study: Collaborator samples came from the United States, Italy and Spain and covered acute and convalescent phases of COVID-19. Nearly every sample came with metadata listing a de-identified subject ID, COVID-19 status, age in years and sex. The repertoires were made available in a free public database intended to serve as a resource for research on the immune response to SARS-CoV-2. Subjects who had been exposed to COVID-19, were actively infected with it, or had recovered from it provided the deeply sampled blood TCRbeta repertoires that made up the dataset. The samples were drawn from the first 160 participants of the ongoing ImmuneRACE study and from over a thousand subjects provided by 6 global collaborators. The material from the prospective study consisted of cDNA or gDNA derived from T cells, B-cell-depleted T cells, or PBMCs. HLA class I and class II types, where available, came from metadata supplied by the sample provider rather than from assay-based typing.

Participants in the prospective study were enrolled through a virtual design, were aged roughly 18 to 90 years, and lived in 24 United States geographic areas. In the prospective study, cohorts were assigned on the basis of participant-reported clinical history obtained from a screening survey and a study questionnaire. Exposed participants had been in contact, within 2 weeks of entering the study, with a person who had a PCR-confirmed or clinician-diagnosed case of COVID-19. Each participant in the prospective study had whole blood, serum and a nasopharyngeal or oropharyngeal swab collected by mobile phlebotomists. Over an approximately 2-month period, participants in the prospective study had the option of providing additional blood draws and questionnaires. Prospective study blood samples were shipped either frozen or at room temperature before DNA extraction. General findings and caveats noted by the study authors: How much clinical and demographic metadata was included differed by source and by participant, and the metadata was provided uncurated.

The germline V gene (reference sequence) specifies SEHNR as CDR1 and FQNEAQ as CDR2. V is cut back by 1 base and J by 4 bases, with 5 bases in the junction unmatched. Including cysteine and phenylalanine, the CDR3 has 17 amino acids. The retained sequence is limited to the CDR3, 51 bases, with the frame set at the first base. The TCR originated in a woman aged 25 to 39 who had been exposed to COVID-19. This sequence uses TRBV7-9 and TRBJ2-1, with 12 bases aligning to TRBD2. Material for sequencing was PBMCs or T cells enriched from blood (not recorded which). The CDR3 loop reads CASSLGGLAGRYNEQFF. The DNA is TGTGCCAGCAGCTTAGGGGGACTAGCGGGTCGATACAATGAGCAGTTCTTC.